This entry lists 19 T cell receptor beta chains sequenced from one sample in a study of T cell repertoires in cytomegalovirus infection. These receptors have no known antigen. A single record per CDR3 protein comes from TCRdb applying MiXCR to the reads. The table records roughly 68,000 distinct CDR3 sequences, 20% to 25% of them present only once. Sequencing was done on a sample of PBMCs, sequenced either directly or after in vitro stimulation (not recorded which). These receptors originate from a human donor in good health (CMV status not recorded). Some clones in this sample may be carry-over from other donors' samples.

This chain joins TRBV20-1 and TRBJ2-5; 7 positions match TRBD1. Trimming cost V 3 bases and J 5 bases; bases outside gene matches: 12. The CDR3 runs 15 residues. Germline assignment: CDR1 DFQATT and CDR2 SNEGSKA (reference sequence). CDR3 in amino acids: CSASSRQGLGETQYF. CDR3 coding DNA: TGCAGTGCTAGTTCCCGACAGGGCCTTGGGGAGACCCAGTACTTC.

Details on this clonotype: A read error may produce the germline difference seen at one junction end. The V call is TRBV5-1, the J call TRBJ2-1; 7 bases fit TRBD2. CDR3 length: 16 amino acids. The germline gives CDR1 SGHRS, CDR2 YFSETQ. CDR3: CASSVLAAGADNGQFF. In DNA, the CDR3 is TGCGCCAGCAGCGTCCTGGCCGCGGGAGCGGACAATGGGCAGTTCTTC.

This clonotype has a handful of counts. The genes are TRBV20-1 and TRBJ2-5, with 7 bases matching TRBD2. Unmatched junction bases numbered 4, after V lost 1 base and J lost 2 bases. From germline, CDR1 is DFQATT and CDR2 SNEGSKA (reference sequence). The CDR3 has 14 residues. The CDR3 is CSARGLAAQETQYF. The DNA for the CDR3 is TGCAGTGCTAGAGGCCTAGCGGCTCAAGAGACCCAGTACTTC.

A remark on this clonotype: This may stem from a read error, because a much larger clone lies one nucleotide away. The chain couples TRBV7-2 to TRBJ1-2, with D unclear. The germline V and J ends were trimmed by 7 bases and 4 bases, with 22 bases remaining between them. The germline V gene has CDR1 SGHTA and CDR2 FQGNSA. This CDR3 region has 16 residues. CDR3 residues: CASTYNLGSAGYGYTF. The CDR3 nucleotides read TGTGCCAGCACCTACAATCTCGGGAGCGCGGGCTATGGCTACACCTTC.

Only a few counts were recorded for this clonotype. This rearrangement joins TRBV20-1 to TRBJ1-5; 8 nucleotides agree with TRBD1. The CDR3 is 18 residues long. Germline CDR1 reads DFQATT; CDR2 reads SNEGSKA (reference sequence). The trim removed 2 bases at V and 0 bases at J, leaving 12 bases unmatched. The CDR3, as DNA: TGCAGTGCTAGACCAACCAGAACAGGGGGAGTTAGCAATCAGCCCCAGCATTTT. Its translation: CSARPTRTGGVSNQPQHF.

V is TRBV11-2 and J is TRBJ2-3; TRBD1 might be the D (6 bases). V lost 2 bases and J 4 bases, leaving 13 bases between the germline ends. The CDR3 has 15 amino acids. Germline lookup yields CDR1 SGHAT and CDR2 FQNNGV. CDR3 residues: CASSLLATGSDTQYF. CDR3 sequence (DNA): TGTGCCAGCAGCTTACTCGCCACAGGGTCAGATACGCAGTATTTT.

The CDR3 loop reads CAWSVLETQYF. Written as DNA, the CDR3 is TGTGCCTGGAGTGTATTAGAGACGCAGTATTTT. The V and J genes are TRBV30 and TRBJ2-3, with D unresolved. V lost 0 bases and J 9 bases, leaving 7 bases between the germline ends. The CDR3 is 11 residues long. Germline V gives CDR1 GTSNPN, CDR2 SVGIG (reference sequence).

The V and J genes are TRBV4-1 and TRBJ2-2; no clear D. V gave up 3 bases and J gave up 2 bases, with 13 bases separating them. Germline V gives CDR1 MGHRA, CDR2 YSYEKL. The CDR3 loop spans 16 amino acids. For the CDR3, the DNA is TGCGCCAGCAGCCACCCCGACTCGGTCAACACCGGGGAGCTGTTTTTT. Its protein product is CASSHPDSVNTGELFF.

This clonotype was recorded many times. The chain carries TRBV7-2 and TRBJ1-6, with 7 positions matching TRBD1. The CDR3 sequence is 14 residues long. Germline CDR1 is SGHTA and CDR2 is FQGNSA. The ends lost 1 base at V and 6 bases at J; junction bases unmatched: 0. The chain's CDR3 is CASSLDRGNSPLHF. The CDR3 region has the DNA TGTGCCAGCAGCTTAGACAGGGGTAATTCACCCCTCCACTTT.

The genes are TRBV6-1 and TRBJ2-5; D remains unclear. The V end was cut by 7 bases, the J end by 2 bases, with 11 bases between. Germline lookup yields CDR1 MNHNS and CDR2 SASEGT. The CDR3 runs 13 residues. CDR3 protein: CASIVGQQETQYF. CDR3 DNA sequence: TGTGCCAGCATTGTAGGGCAGCAAGAGACCCAGTACTTC.

The CDR3 protein is CASSQVGRGYGYTF. In DNA form, the CDR3 reads TGCGCCAGCAGCCAAGTCGGCAGGGGCTATGGCTACACCTTC. The chain has TRBV4-3 and TRBJ1-2; maybe TRBD1 (6 bases). CDR1 is LGHNA and CDR2 is YSLEER in the germline V gene. CDR3 length equals 14 residues. The V end lost 1 base, the J end lost 4 bases, and 10 bases lay between the germline ends.

This clonotype was observed a few times. The chain employs TRBV6-4 and TRBJ1-1; D is unresolved. CDR1 is MRHNA and CDR2 is SNTAGT in the germline V gene. This CDR3 has 13 amino acids. V lost 6 bases and J 2 bases, leaving 10 bases between the germline ends. CDR3 sequence: CASSLLYNTEAFF. As DNA, the CDR3 is TGTGCCAGCAGCTTGCTTTATAACACTGAAGCTTTCTTT.

The chain employs TRBV19 and TRBJ1-5; D is unclear. CDR3 length equals 13 residues. Germline V gene data show CDR1 as LNHDA and CDR2 as SQIVND (reference sequence). Trimming stripped 5 bases from V and 5 bases from J, with 10 bases between. CDR3 DNA sequence: TGTGCCAGTAGTGTGGGTGGCGATCAGCCCCAGCATTTT. Its protein product is CASSVGGDQPQHF. The full variable domain, its missing parts supplied by reference TRBV19 and TRBJ1-5, is DGGITQSPKYLFRKEGQNVTLSCEQNLNHDAMYWYRQDPGQGLRLIYYSQIVNDFQKGDIAEGYSVSREKKESFPLTVTSAQKNPTAFYLCASSVGGDQPQHFGDGTRLSIL.

This clonotype came up a few times. This rearrangement joins TRBV5-6 to TRBJ1-1; weak D call: TRBD1 (5 bases). Germline lookup yields CDR1 SGHDT and CDR2 YYEEEE. The CDR3 contains 12 residues. V was pared by 4 bases and J by 10 bases, with 14 bases between. The CDR3: CASSLTAGPAFF. DNA for the CDR3: TGTGCCAGCAGCCTCACGGCAGGGCCAGCTTTCTTT.

The rearrangement uses TRBV28 and TRBJ1-1, with 8 bases lining up with TRBD1. The CDR3 is 14 amino acids. Germline CDR1 reads MDHEN; CDR2 reads SYDVKM. Trimming cost V 6 bases and J 1 base; bases outside gene matches: 4. CDR3 sequence (DNA): TGTGCCAGCAGGCTCAGGGGGCCGAACACTGAAGCTTTCTTT. Amino acids: CASRLRGPNTEAFF.

This sequence joins TRBV4-1 and TRBJ2-5; D is unresolved. Germline assignment: CDR1 MGHRA and CDR2 YSYEKL. V shed 4 bases and J shed 5 bases, with 17 bases lying between them. There are 15 residues in the CDR3. This CDR3 is CASSPGATLSETQYF. CDR3 nucleotides: TGCGCCAGCAGCCCCGGAGCTACCCTCTCGGAGACCCAGTACTTC.

The count of this clonotype is one. The chain couples TRBV5-6 to TRBJ2-7; the D is unclear. CDR1 and CDR2 (germline): SGHDT, YYEEEE. The CDR3 loop spans 14 amino acids. V gave up 1 base and J gave up 3 bases, with 11 bases separating them. Here the CDR3 DNA reads TGTGCCAGCAGCTTGACTGCTCCCGGCTACGAGCAGTACTTC. Its protein product is CASSLTAPGYEQYF.

To note about this clonotype: A much larger clone is a single base away; this may be a read error. This sequence joins TRBV28 and TRBJ2-7; 11 nucleotides agree with TRBD2. CDR1 and CDR2 from the germline V gene are MDHEN and SYDVKM. With V trimmed by 4 bases and J by 5 bases, 10 bases remained unmatched. CDR3 size: 16 residues. The CDR3 DNA reads TGTGCCAGCAGTTCCCCTACTAGCGGGAGATCCCACGAGCAGTACTTC. Its translation: CASSSPTSGRSHEQYF.

The rearrangement joins TRBV20-1 to TRBJ1-2, with D hard to call. With 6 bases removed from V and 6 bases from J, the gap between germline ends came to 17 bases. Per germline, CDR1 DFQATT and CDR2 SNEGSKA (reference sequence). This CDR3 region has 13 residues. The CDR3 DNA reads as TGCAGTGCCCCGGTCGCGGGAGGCAATGGCTACACCTTC. Its translation: CSAPVAGGNGYTF.